This paragraph covers one T cell receptor beta chain sequence. TCRdb keeps only in-frame clones here, not all; method: immunoSEQ multiplex PCR. Seen here are some 250,000 clones, about 89% observed once, and the top ten hold about 9.3%. The CDR3 loop spans 14 amino acids. The germline CDR1 and CDR2 sequences are GTSNPN and SVGIG (reference sequence). The germline V and J ends were trimmed by 0 bases and 4 bases, with 12 bases remaining between them. The data stem from a study of blood T cell repertoires in COVID-19. This clonotype was obtained from a middle-aged man who had recovered from COVID-19. V and J are TRBV30 and TRBJ1-1; tentative D call: TRBD1 (6 bases). Sequenced: PBMCs or T cells enriched from blood (not recorded which). This CDR3 reads CAWSVGRGGTEAFF. CDR3 nucleotides: TGTGCCTGGAGTGTGGGCAGGGGCGGCACTGAAGCTTTCTTT.